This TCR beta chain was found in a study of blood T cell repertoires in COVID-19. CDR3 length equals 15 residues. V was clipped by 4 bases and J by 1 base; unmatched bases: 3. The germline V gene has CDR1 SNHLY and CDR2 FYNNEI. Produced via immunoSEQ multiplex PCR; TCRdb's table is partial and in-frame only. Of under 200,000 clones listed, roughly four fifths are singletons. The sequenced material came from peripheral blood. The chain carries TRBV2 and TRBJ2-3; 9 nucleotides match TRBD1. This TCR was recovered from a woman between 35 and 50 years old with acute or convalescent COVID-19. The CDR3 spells CASSGQGVGTDTQYF. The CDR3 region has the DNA TGTGCCAGCAGTGGACAGGGGGTGGGCACAGATACGCAGTATTTT.